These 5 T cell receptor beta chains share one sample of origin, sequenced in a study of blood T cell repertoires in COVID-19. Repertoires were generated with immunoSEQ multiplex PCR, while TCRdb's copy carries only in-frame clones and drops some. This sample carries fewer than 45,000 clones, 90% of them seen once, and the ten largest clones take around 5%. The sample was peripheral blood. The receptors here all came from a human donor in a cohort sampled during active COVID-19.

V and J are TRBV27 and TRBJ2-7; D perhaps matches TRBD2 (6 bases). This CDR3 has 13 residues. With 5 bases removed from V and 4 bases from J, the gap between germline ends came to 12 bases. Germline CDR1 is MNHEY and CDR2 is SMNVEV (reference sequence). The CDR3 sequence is CASSPGLLYEQYF. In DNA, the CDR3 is TGTGCCAGCAGTCCGGGACTTTTATACGAGCAGTACTTC.

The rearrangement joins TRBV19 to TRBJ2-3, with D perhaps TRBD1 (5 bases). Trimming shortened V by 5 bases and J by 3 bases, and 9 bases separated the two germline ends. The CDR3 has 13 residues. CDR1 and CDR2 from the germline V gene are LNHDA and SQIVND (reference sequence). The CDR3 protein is CASSLTGTDTQYF. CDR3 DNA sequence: TGTGCCAGTAGTCTTACAGGAACAGATACGCAGTATTTT.

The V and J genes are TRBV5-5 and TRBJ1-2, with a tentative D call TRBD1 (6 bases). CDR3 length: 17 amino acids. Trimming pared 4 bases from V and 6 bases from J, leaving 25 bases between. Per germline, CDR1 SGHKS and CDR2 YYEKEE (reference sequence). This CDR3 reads CASSRTKPLQGADGYTF. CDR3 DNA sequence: TGTGCCAGCAGCCGGACGAAACCCTTACAGGGAGCGGATGGCTACACCTTC.

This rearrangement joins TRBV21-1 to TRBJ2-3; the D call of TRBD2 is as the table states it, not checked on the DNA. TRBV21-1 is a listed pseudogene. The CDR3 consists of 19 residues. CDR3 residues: CASSKVAHRPRESTDTQYF. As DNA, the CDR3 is TGTGCCAGCAGCAAAGTTGCCCACCGGCCGCGGGAGAGCACAGATACGCAGTATTTT.

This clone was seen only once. The CDR3 sequence is CASATRGGTLTYIQYF. The CDR3 coding sequence is TGTGCCTCTGCCACCCGGGGGGGGACCCTTACGTACATTCAGTACTTC. The chain links TRBV30 to TRBJ2-4; 8 bases map to TRBD2. The CDR3 spans 16 residues. Germline CDR1 and CDR2: GTSNPN and SVGIG (reference sequence). After removal of 7 bases from V and 8 bases from J, the junction contained 19 bases not matched to a gene.